Listed below are T cell receptor beta chains from one sample, sequenced in a study of early T cells in non-severe SARS-CoV-2 infection. TCRdb reprocessed the 5' RACE reads with MiXCR, giving one entry per CDR3 protein. Of 98,000 or so distinct CDR3 sequences in the sample, approximately 12% were seen once. The starting material was whole blood, obtained at baseline. The receptors originated from an adult who was a healthcare worker with PCR-confirmed SARS-CoV-2 infection or an uninfected control (not recorded which). Both conserved end residues are part of each CDR3. The D gene is left open where the match is weak. For some rows the clone size is stated as once, few or many, or as a class when expanded; others skip it.

D gene,clone size,J gene,V gene,CDR3 DNA,CDR3 protein
NA,many,TRBJ1-6,TRBV9,TGTGCCAGCAGCGAAGGAAGCTCCTATAATTCACCCCTCCACTTT,CASSEGSSYNSPLHF
NA,many,TRBJ2-7,TRBV30,TGTGCCTGGAGTGTGCGGTCCTCAGGGGAGCAGTACTTC,CAWSVRSSGEQYF
NA,many,TRBJ1-3,TRBV2,TGTGCCAGCAGTGAAGGGGGCCAGGCTGGAAACACCATATATTTT,CASSEGGQAGNTIYF
TRBD1,few,TRBJ1-6,TRBV7-8,TGTGCCAGCAGCTTATCGACAGGGGCGAATTCACCCCTCCACTTT,CASSLSTGANSPLHF
TRBD2,many,TRBJ2-1,TRBV11-3,TGTGCCAGCAGCTTATCTGAGTCGAGCGGGGGGGCCAATGAGCAGTTCTTC,CASSLSESSGGANEQFF
TRBD2,NA,TRBJ2-1,TRBV9,TGTGCCAGCAGCGTAGATCAAGCGGGGGGTTGGAATGAGCAGTTCTTC,CASSVDQAGGWNEQFF
NA,NA,TRBJ2-5,TRBV5-1,TGCGCCAGCAGCCCCGGACAGCCCCAAGAGACCCAGTACTTC,CASSPGQPQETQYF
NA,many,TRBJ2-3,TRBV29-1,TGCAGCGTTTTTTTGCGGGATGGTACAGATACGCAGTATTTT,CSVFLRDGTDTQYF
TRBD1,many,TRBJ1-1,TRBV11-2,TGTGCCAGCAGCTTAGGCCGGGACAGGGGTCCGGCCCCCTCAAACACTGAAGCTTTCTTT,CASSLGRDRGPAPSNTEAFF
TRBD1,NA,TRBJ1-5,TRBV7-2,TGTGCCAGCAGCCCTAGGACAGGCTCGGATGGCAATCAGCCCCAGCATTTT,CASSPRTGSDGNQPQHF
NA,many,TRBJ2-3,TRBV12-3/TRBV12-4,TGTGCCAGCAGCCCTCCCGTCACAGATACGCAGTATTTT,CASSPPVTDTQYF
TRBD1,many,TRBJ1-1,TRBV5-1,TGCGCCAGCGGACAGGGGGCCGGAGGGGACACTGAAGCTTTCTTT,CASGQGAGGDTEAFF
NA,NA,TRBJ2-5,TRBV20-1,TGCAGTGCTACTCAAGACAGTAGAGGAGAGACCCAGTACTTC,CSATQDSRGETQYF
NA,NA,TRBJ1-2,TRBV15,TGTGCCACCAGCAGAGCCCAGGTGCACTATGGCTACACCTTC,CATSRAQVHYGYTF
TRBD1,NA,TRBJ1-1,TRBV28,TGTGCCAGCAGTACGGGACAGGGGGACGCTGAAGCTTTCTTT,CASSTGQGDAEAFF
NA,few,TRBJ2-2,TRBV28,TGTGCCAGCAGTTCCCAGGGTGTCACCGGGGAGCTGTTTTTT,CASSSQGVTGELFF
NA,NA,TRBJ1-6,TRBV7-2,TGTGCCAGCAGCTTCCACGGGGGGGATTCACCCCTCCACTTT,CASSFHGGDSPLHF
NA,few,TRBJ1-5,TRBV20-1,TGCAGTGCTAAGGAAGGCAGCTCGACAGATCAGCCCCAGCATTTT,CSAKEGSSTDQPQHF
NA,once,TRBJ1-5,TRBV27,TGTGCCAGCAGTCCCAACCCCCAACGGCCCCAGCATTTT,CASSPNPQRPQHF
NA,many,TRBJ1-1,TRBV5-8,TGTGCCAGCAGCTGGTCTTTCTTT,CASSWSFF
TRBD2,few,TRBJ2-7,TRBV20-1,TGCAGTGCTTCCGGACTAGCGGGGGAGTACGAGCAGTACTTC,CSASGLAGEYEQYF
NA,few,TRBJ2-5,TRBV7-3,TGTGCCAGCAGCTTAGGGACCGGAGAGACCCAGTACTTC,CASSLGTGETQYF
NA,NA,TRBJ1-1,TRBV5-1,TGCGCCAGCGGCCCAGGGGATCCTTTGAACACTGAAGCTTTCTTT,CASGPGDPLNTEAFF
TRBD1,few,TRBJ1-4,TRBV18,TGTGCCAGCTCATCGGACAGGGGTGAAAAACTGTTTTTT,CASSSDRGEKLFF
TRBD2,few,TRBJ2-1,TRBV6-6,TGTGCCAGCAGTTACGGAGGCGAGCGGGGAGTAACCCCGTTCTTC,CASSYGGERGVTPFF
NA,few,TRBJ2-2,TRBV11-2,TGTGCCAGCAGCTTAGGAGGACAGCCCGGGGAGCTGTTTTTT,CASSLGGQPGELFF
TRBD1,many,TRBJ1-1,TRBV28,TGTGCCAGCAGACACAGGGGGCTCTTGAACACTGAAGCTTTCTTT,CASRHRGLLNTEAFF
NA,NA,TRBJ2-3,TRBV6-5,TGTGCCAGCCGAAACGGCGGCGGGTGGACAGATACGCAGTATTTT,CASRNGGGWTDTQYF
NA,few,TRBJ2-7,TRBV18,TGTGCCAGCTCCCTCCGAGAGTCCTACGAGCAGTACTTC,CASSLRESYEQYF
NA,many,TRBJ2-7,TRBV6-6,TGTGCCAGCAGTTACACCGCTTCCTACGAGCAGTACTTC,CASSYTASYEQYF
TRBD2,NA,TRBJ2-3,TRBV19,TGTGCCAGTAGGGAGCGGGGGGCAGGCACAGATACGCAGTATTTT,CASRERGAGTDTQYF
NA,NA,TRBJ2-7,TRBV27,TGTGCCAGCAGTTCATTAGCGGACACTTCCTACGAGCAGTACTTC,CASSSLADTSYEQYF
TRBD2,many,TRBJ2-1,TRBV11-3,TGTGCCAGCAGCTTAATGGCAAGCGGGAGTGGAAATGAGCAGTTCTTC,CASSLMASGSGNEQFF
TRBD2,few,TRBJ2-1,TRBV4-1,TGCGCCAGCAGCCAAGCTTTTACTAGCGGGGGCTCCTACAATGAGCAGTTCTTC,CASSQAFTSGGSYNEQFF
NA,NA,TRBJ2-7,TRBV7-9,TGTGCCAGCAGCTTCCGGGACCCATGGAGCGAGCAGTACTTC,CASSFRDPWSEQYF
NA,NA,TRBJ2-5,TRBV6-5,TGTGCCAGCAGCTCCACCCGGGCAGGAGAGACCCAGTACTTT,CASSSTRAGETQYF
TRBD1,few,TRBJ2-1,TRBV3-1,TGTGCCAGCAGCCCCTGGACAGGGGGCGCTTCAAATGAGCAGTTCTTC,CASSPWTGGASNEQFF
NA,few,TRBJ2-5,TRBV13,TGTGCCAGCAGCAACCCCCGGAAGCTCCAAGAGACCCAGTACTTC,CASSNPRKLQETQYF
TRBD2,NA,TRBJ2-1,TRBV18,TGTGCCAGCTCACCACCGGGGCTAGCGGGCGACAATGAGCAGTTCTTC,CASSPPGLAGDNEQFF
NA,NA,TRBJ1-4,TRBV12-3/TRBV12-4,TGTGCCAGCAGTTTCAACGACCGACCGGACCCCAAACTGTTTTTT,CASSFNDRPDPKLFF
NA,many,TRBJ2-1,TRBV6-8,TGTGCCAGCAGCCCCAGAGACGGCAAACACCATTGGGGGCAGTTCTTC,CASSPRDGKHHWGQFF
TRBD1,NA,TRBJ1-2,TRBV12-3/TRBV12-4,TGTGCCAGCACCGAGACAGGGGTACATGGCTACACCTTC,CASTETGVHGYTF
NA,NA,TRBJ2-5,TRBV27,TGTGCCAGCAGTCCCTACAGTTCCGTAGAGACCCAGTACTTC,CASSPYSSVETQYF
NA,many,TRBJ1-5,TRBV19,TGTGCCAGTAGCCCAGGGGACTATCAGCCCCAGCATTTT,CASSPGDYQPQHF
NA,NA,TRBJ1-1,TRBV7-9,TGTGCCAGCAGCTTCTTGAACACTGAAGCTTTCTTT,CASSFLNTEAFF
NA,NA,TRBJ2-3,TRBV6-4,TGTGCCAGCAGTGAACAGCCGGGGGATACGCAGTATTTT,CASSEQPGDTQYF
NA,NA,TRBJ2-7,TRBV5-1,TGCGCCAGCAGCTTGGGGGTGACGGGCGAGCAGTACTTC,CASSLGVTGEQYF
NA,NA,TRBJ2-1,TRBV6-2/TRBV6-3,TGTGCCAGCAGTTACTGGGACTTAGGAGACAATGAGCAGTTCTTC,CASSYWDLGDNEQFF
NA,NA,TRBJ2-7,TRBV7-6,TGTGCCAGCAGCTTAAAGGTCGGGACGATCTACGAGCAGTACTTC,CASSLKVGTIYEQYF
NA,many,TRBJ1-1,TRBV3-1,TGTGCCAGCAGCCGGCGGACAGTGAACACTGAAGCTTTCTTT,CASSRRTVNTEAFF
NA,NA,TRBJ1-1,TRBV20-1,TGCAGTGCTAGCGCTTCACCGGGACGGAGGAACACTGAAGCTTTCTTT,CSASASPGRRNTEAFF
NA,NA,TRBJ2-1,TRBV30,TGTGCCTGGAGTATAGGGGAGTACAATGAGCAGTTCTTC,CAWSIGEYNEQFF
NA,NA,TRBJ2-3,TRBV5-1,TGCGCCAGCAGCGTAGACAGCCCCAGGAATACGCAGTATTTT,CASSVDSPRNTQYF
NA,few,TRBJ2-5,TRBV18,TGTGCCAGCTCCGATCTGAAAGAGACCCAGTACTTC,CASSDLKETQYF
TRBD1,many,TRBJ1-5,TRBV9,TGTGCCAGCAGCGTAGAGGGGGCCCTCGAACCCCAGCATTTT,CASSVEGALEPQHF
NA,few,TRBJ1-4,TRBV7-2,TGTGCCAGCAGCTCCCCCCTTGGAGGGAGGGATGAAAAACTGTTTTTT,CASSSPLGGRDEKLFF
TRBD1,NA,TRBJ2-2,TRBV7-9,TGTGCCAGCAGCCTCACCGGGACAGGGGCTTACACCGGGGAGCTGTTTTTT,CASSLTGTGAYTGELFF